The T cell receptor beta chain described here comes from a study of cytomegalovirus exposure and HLA in healthy donors. This PCR relied on a set of 60 Vbeta primers and 13 Jbeta primers. Authors' processing steps: An analysis performed later counted roughly 80 million unique TCR beta chains (roughly 11 million of them shared). Profiled with immunoSEQ multiplex PCR; TCRdb holds only in-frame clones, not every one. The DNA gave D and trimming, while V, J and clone size come from that table. In the table there are roughly 93,000 clones, about four fifths of which are singletons. This clone was seen many times. The V segment lost 6 bases and the J segment 4 bases; nucleotides outside the gene matches: 7. The germline CDR1 and CDR2 sequences are MDHEN and SYDVKM. This CDR3 contains 14 residues.

This sequence was found in a man younger than 40 in good health and CMV-seronegative. The chain combines TRBV28 with TRBJ1-1; 8 positions match TRBD1. The sequencing input was PBMCs. CDR3: CASSFYRGGTEAFF. The CDR3 DNA sequence: TGTGCCAGCAGCTTTTACAGGGGGGGCACTGAAGCTTTCTTT.